The 17 T cell receptor beta chains listed next were all sequenced from one sample in a study of tumor-infiltrating lymphocytes in localized non-small cell lung cancer. Assay used: immunoSEQ multiplex PCR; TCRdb lists only in-frame clones, some missing. This table holds about 13,000 clones, less than 85% found once. The sequencing sample was made of lung tumor tissue. These TCRs come from a human donor with non-small cell lung cancer.

V and J are TRBV6-5 and TRBJ2-5; 8 bases agree with TRBD2. After removal of 4 bases from V and 5 bases from J, the junction contained 9 bases not matched to a gene. This CDR3 is 15 amino acids long. Germline assignment: CDR1 MNHEY and CDR2 SVGAGI. The CDR3 DNA sequence: TGTGCCAGCAGTTTAGCGGGATGGGCCCACGAGACCCAGTACTTC. It codes for CASSLAGWAHETQYF.

The V gene is TRBV29-1, the J gene TRBJ2-3; 9 nucleotides align to TRBD2. The junction had 11 bases not matched to a gene; V was cut back by 6 bases and J by 4 bases. The CDR3 consists of 15 residues. CDR1 SQVTM and CDR2 ANQGSEA come from the germline V gene. The CDR3 region is CSVGAGGYGADTQYF. CDR3 nucleotide sequence: TGCAGCGTGGGGGCGGGAGGGTATGGCGCAGATACGCAGTATTTT.

The gene calls are TRBV4-3 and TRBJ1-1; 8 bases map to TRBD1. Unmatched junction bases numbered 6, after V lost 4 bases and J lost 2 bases. This CDR3 region has 15 residues. The germline V gene encodes CDR1 LGHNA and CDR2 YSLEER. The CDR3 region is CASSPAGGSNTEAFF. CDR3 sequence (DNA): TGCGCCAGCAGCCCTGCAGGGGGCTCAAACACTGAAGCTTTCTTT.

This clone is a singleton in its sample. This chain uses TRBV7-2 with TRBJ2-7, with D maybe TRBD2 (5 bases). CDR3 length: 16 residues. V lost 2 bases to trimming and J lost 0 bases, with 14 bases between them. The germline V gene encodes CDR1 SGHTA and CDR2 FQGNSA. CDR3 protein: CASSLTRSMSSYEQYF. In nucleotides, the CDR3 is TGTGCCAGCAGCTTAACTAGGTCGATGAGCTCCTACGAGCAGTACTTC.

V usage is TRBV2 and J usage is TRBJ1-2; D gene uncertain. V lost 0 bases and J lost 3, with 2 bases in between. The CDR3 contains 12 residues. The germline gives CDR1 SNHLY, CDR2 FYNNEI. The CDR3 loop is CASSEAYYGYTF. The DNA of the CDR3 is TGTGCCAGCAGTGAAGCCTACTATGGCTACACCTTC. Drawing the rest from reference TRBV2 and TRBJ1-2, the complete variable domain is EPEVTQTPSHQVTQMGQEVILRCVPISNHLYFYWYRQILGQKVEFLVSFYNNEISEKSEIFDDQFSVERPDGSNFTLKIRSTKLEDSAMYFCASSEAYYGYTFGSGTRLTVV.

The chain joins TRBV28 to TRBJ1-2, with D maybe TRBD1 (6 bases). Trimming stripped 6 bases from V and 5 bases from J, with 13 bases between. Germline CDR1 reads MDHEN; CDR2 reads SYDVKM. The CDR3 has 13 amino acids. The CDR3, as DNA: TGTGCCAGCAGGGACAGCTTCTGGTATGGCTACACCTTC. Its translation: CASRDSFWYGYTF.

This clone was found a few times. V is TRBV7-9 and J is TRBJ2-7; the match to TRBD2 covers 9 bases. CDR1 and CDR2 (germline): SEHNR, FQNEAQ (reference sequence). Losses at the gene ends were 1 base for V and 3 bases for J; bases not matched to a gene: 7. The CDR3 length is 16 residues. The DNA for the CDR3 is TGTGCCAGCAGCTTAGGTGGGTGGACTAGCGACTACGAGCAGTACTTC. Encoded protein: CASSLGGWTSDYEQYF.

This chain joins TRBV4-2 and TRBJ1-2; 7 nucleotides line up with TRBD1. Trimming took 0 bases from V and 6 from J; bases not matched to a gene: 7. The CDR3 loop spans 15 amino acids. Germline-derived CDR1 and CDR2 are LGHNA and YNFKEQ. CDR3 loop: CASSQDITGEHGYTF. The CDR3 DNA is TGTGCCAGCAGCCAAGATATCACAGGGGAACATGGCTACACCTTC.

The rearrangement links TRBV18 to TRBJ1-1; D is possibly TRBD1 (5 bases). The ends were cut back, 6 bases at V and 0 bases at J, with 14 bases in the middle. Germline CDR1 reads KGHSH; CDR2 reads LQKENI. CDR3 size: 15 residues. The CDR3 region has the DNA TGTGCCAGCTCTCCCTCTGTGGGGGTGAACACTGAAGCTTTCTTT. It codes for CASSPSVGVNTEAFF.

The gene calls are TRBV18 and TRBJ2-7; unclear D gene. Germline lookup yields CDR1 KGHSH and CDR2 LQKENI. The V end was cut by 6 bases, the J end by 2 bases, with 14 bases between. The CDR3 sequence is 14 residues long. DNA of the CDR3: TGTGCCAGCTCTGTAGACGTGGGGACCTACGAGCAGTACTTC. It is translated as CASSVDVGTYEQYF.

This rearrangement joins TRBV7-2 to TRBJ1-1, with D tentatively TRBD1 (6 bases). CDR1 and CDR2 from the germline V gene are SGHTA and FQGNSA. The V end lost 2 bases, the J end lost 8 bases, and 15 bases lay between the germline ends. The CDR3 totals 14 residues. The DNA for the CDR3 is TGTGCCAGCAGCTTACCCCCAGGGGCTAAAGAAGCTTTCTTT. Translating it yields CASSLPPGAKEAFF.

The chain couples TRBV7-9 to TRBJ2-7; D is unclear. V was pared by 5 bases and J by 4 bases, with 15 bases between. Germline lookup yields CDR1 SEHNR and CDR2 FQNEAQ (reference sequence). This CDR3 comprises 14 residues. CDR3 loop: CASSRDPSGYEQYF. CDR3 nucleotides: TGTGCCAGCAGCAGGGATCCCAGTGGTTACGAGCAGTACTTC. Full variable domain (remainder filled in from reference TRBV7-9 and TRBJ2-7): DTGVSQNPRHKITKRGQNVTFRCDPISEHNRLYWYRQTLGQGPEFLTYFQNEAQLEKSRLLSDRFSAERPKGSFSTLEIQRTEQGDSAMYLCASSRDPSGYEQYFGPGTRLTVT.

This chain uses TRBV6-5 with TRBJ1-2, with TRBD1 matching 9 bases. There are 15 residues in the CDR3. The germline V gene has CDR1 MNHEY and CDR2 SVGAGI. After removal of 2 bases from V and 8 bases from J, the junction contained 9 bases not matched to a gene. The CDR3 here is CASSYQGQGSVGYTF. CDR3 in DNA: TGTGCCAGCAGTTACCAGGGACAGGGTAGCGTCGGCTACACCTTC.

This clone was seen more than once but under ten times. The rearrangement uses TRBV4-1 and TRBJ1-1; no firm D call. With 2 bases removed from V and 1 base from J, the gap between germline ends came to 14 bases. The CDR3 consists of 16 residues. CDR1 MGHRA and CDR2 YSYEKL come from the germline V gene. CDR3 sequence: CASSQSPGLGNTEAFF. The CDR3 nucleotides read TGCGCCAGCAGCCAAAGCCCGGGGTTGGGGAACACTGAAGCTTTCTTT.

This chain uses TRBV28 with TRBJ1-2; 8 nucleotides align to TRBD1. CDR3 length: 18 residues. With V trimmed by 3 bases and J by 2 bases, 14 bases remained unmatched. Germline V gives CDR1 MDHEN, CDR2 SYDVKM. The CDR3: CASSFGTGGRDKNYGYTF. CDR3 DNA sequence: TGTGCCAGCAGTTTTGGAACAGGGGGTCGCGACAAGAACTATGGCTACACCTTC.

The chain combines TRBV19 with TRBJ2-2; weak D call: TRBD2 (6 bases). From germline, CDR1 is LNHDA and CDR2 SQIVND (reference sequence). Trimming left V 3 bases short and J 3 bases short, with 14 bases between. CDR3 length: 16 amino acids. CDR3 sequence: CASSMRAGLYTGELFF. The CDR3 nucleotides read TGTGCCAGTAGTATGAGAGCGGGCCTATACACCGGGGAGCTGTTTTTT.

This chain connects TRBV16 to TRBJ2-3; TRBD2 matches at 7 bases. Germline V gene sequence: CDR1 KGHSY, CDR2 FQNENV. CDR3 length: 14 residues. The V and J ends lost 0 bases and 3 bases, in that order; junction bases with no gene match: 0. CDR3 residues: CASSQSSGTDTQYF. DNA for the CDR3: TGTGCCAGCAGCCAATCTAGCGGGACAGATACGCAGTATTTT.